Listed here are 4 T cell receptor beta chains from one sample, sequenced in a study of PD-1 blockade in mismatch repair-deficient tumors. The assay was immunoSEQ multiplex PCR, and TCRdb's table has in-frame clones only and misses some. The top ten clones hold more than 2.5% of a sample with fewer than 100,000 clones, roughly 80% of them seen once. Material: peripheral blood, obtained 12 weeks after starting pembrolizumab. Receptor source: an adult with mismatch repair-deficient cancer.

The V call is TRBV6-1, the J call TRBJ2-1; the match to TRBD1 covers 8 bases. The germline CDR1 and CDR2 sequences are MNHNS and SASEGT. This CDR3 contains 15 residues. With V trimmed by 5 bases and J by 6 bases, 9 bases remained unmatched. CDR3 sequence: CASSWDRMAVNEQFF. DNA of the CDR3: TGTGCCAGCAGTTGGGACAGGATGGCTGTCAATGAGCAGTTCTTC.

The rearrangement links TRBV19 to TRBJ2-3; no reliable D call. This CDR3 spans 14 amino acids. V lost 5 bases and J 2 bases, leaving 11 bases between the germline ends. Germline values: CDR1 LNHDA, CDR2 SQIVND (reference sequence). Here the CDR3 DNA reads TGTGCCAGTAGTCCGCAACATAACACAGATACGCAGTATTTT. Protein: CASSPQHNTDTQYF.

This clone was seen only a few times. As DNA, the CDR3 is TGTGCCAGCAGCGACACGTCCTCCTACGAGCAGTACTTC. Its translation: CASSDTSSYEQYF. The chain carries TRBV9 and TRBJ2-7; D remains unclear. CDR1 and CDR2 (germline): SGDLS, YYNGEE. Trimming stripped 3 bases from V and 0 bases from J, with 7 bases between. This CDR3 has 13 amino acids.

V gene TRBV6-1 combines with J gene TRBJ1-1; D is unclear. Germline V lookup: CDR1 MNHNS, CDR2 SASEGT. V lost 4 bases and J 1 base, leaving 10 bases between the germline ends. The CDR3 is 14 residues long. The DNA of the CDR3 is TGTGCCAGCAGTGTTTTAGGGCGGAACACTGAAGCTTTCTTT. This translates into CASSVLGRNTEAFF.